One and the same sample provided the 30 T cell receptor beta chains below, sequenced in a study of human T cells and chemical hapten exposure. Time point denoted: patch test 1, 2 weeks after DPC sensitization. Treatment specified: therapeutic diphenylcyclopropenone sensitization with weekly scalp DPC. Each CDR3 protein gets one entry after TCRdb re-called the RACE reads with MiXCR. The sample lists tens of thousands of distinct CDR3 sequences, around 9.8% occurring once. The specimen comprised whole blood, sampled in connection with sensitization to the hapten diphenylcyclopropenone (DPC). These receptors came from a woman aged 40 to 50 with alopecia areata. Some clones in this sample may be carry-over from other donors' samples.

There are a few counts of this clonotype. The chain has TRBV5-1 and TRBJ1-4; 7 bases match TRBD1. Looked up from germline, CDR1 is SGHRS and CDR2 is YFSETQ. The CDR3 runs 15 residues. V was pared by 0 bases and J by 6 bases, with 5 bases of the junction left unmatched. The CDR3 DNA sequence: TGCGCCAGCAGCTTGGCGACAGGGTCTTATGAAAAACTGTTTTTT. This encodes CASSLATGSYEKLFF.

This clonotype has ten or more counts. CDR3 DNA: TGTGCCAGCTCATCAGACAGCAGTGGCTACACCTTC. As protein: CASSSDSSGYTF. The chain is built from TRBV18 and TRBJ1-2; D possibly corresponds to TRBD1 (5 bases). Trimming removed 5 bases from V and 7 bases from J, with 11 bases in between. This CDR3 contains 12 residues. Germline values: CDR1 KGHSH, CDR2 LQKENI.

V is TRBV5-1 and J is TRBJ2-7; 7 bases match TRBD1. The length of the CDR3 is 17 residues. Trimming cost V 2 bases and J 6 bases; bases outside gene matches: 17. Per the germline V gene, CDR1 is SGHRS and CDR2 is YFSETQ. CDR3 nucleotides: TGCGCCAGCAGCTTTACGGCAGGGGGTCTGAGAGCGAGCGAGCAGTACTTC. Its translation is CASSFTAGGLRASEQYF. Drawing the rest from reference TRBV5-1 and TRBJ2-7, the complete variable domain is KAGVTQTPRYLIKTRGQQVTLSCSPISGHRSVSWYQQTPGQGLQFLFEYFSETQRNKGNFPGRFSGRQFSNSRSEMNVSTLELGDSALYLCASSFTAGGLRASEQYFGPGTRLTVT.

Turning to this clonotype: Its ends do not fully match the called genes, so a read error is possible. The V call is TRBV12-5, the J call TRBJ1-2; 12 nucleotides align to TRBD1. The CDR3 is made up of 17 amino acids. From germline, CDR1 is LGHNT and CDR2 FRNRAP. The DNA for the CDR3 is TGTGCTAGTGGTTTGACGCCTCCGGGACAGGGGGCCTATGACTACACCTTC. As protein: CASGLTPPGQGAYDYTF. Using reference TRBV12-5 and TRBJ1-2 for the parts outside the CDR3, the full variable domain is DARVTQTPRHKVTEMGQEVTMRCQPILGHNTVFWYRQTMMQGLELLAYFRNRAPLDDSGMPKDRFSAEMPDATLATLKIQPSEPRDSAVYFCASGLTPPGQGAYDYTFGSGTRLTVV.

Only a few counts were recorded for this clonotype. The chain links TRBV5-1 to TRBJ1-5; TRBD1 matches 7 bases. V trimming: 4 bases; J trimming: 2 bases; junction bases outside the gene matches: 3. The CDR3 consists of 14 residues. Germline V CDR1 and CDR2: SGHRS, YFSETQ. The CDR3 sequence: CASSDREGNQPQHF. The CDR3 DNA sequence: TGCGCCAGCAGCGACAGGGAAGGCAATCAGCCCCAGCATTTT.

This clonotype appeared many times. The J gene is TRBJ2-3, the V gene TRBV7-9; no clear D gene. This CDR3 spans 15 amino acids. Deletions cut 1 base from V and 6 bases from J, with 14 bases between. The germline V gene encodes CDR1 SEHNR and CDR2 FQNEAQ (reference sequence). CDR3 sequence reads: CASSLGLLPPDTQYF. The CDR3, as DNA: TGTGCCAGCAGCTTAGGGCTCCTTCCCCCGGATACGCAGTATTTT.

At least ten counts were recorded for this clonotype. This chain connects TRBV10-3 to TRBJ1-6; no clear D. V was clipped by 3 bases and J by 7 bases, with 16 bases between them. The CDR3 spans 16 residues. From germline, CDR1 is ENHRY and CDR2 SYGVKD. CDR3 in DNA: TGTGCCATCAGTGATCGAGGTGAGAATGGAAATTCACCCCTCCACTTT. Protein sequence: CAISDRGENGNSPLHF.

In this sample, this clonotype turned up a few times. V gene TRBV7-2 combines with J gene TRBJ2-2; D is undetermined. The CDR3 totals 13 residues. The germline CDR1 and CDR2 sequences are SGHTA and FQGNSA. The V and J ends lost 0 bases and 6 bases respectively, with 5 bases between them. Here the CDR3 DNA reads TGTGCCAGCAGCTTAGCTTGGGCCGGGGAGCTGTTTTTT. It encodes CASSLAWAGELFF.

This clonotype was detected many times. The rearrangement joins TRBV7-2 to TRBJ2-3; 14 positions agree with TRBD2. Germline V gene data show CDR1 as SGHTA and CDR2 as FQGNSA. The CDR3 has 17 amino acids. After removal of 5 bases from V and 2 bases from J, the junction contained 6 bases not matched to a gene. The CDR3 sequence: CASSLAGLAGATDTQYF. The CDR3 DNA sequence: TGTGCCAGCAGCCTCGCGGGACTAGCGGGGGCCACAGATACGCAGTATTTT.

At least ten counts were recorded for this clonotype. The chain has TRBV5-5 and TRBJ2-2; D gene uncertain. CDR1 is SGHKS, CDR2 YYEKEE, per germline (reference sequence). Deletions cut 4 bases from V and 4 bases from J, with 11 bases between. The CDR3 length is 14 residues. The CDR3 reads CASSPPLITGELFF. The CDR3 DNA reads TGTGCCAGCAGCCCTCCCCTGATCACCGGGGAGCTGTTTTTT.

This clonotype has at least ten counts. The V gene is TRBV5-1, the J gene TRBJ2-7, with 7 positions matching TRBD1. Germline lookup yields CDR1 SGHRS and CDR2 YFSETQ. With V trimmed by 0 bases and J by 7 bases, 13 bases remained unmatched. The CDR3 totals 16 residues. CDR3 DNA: TGCGCCAGCAGCTTGGCAGGTGGGACAGTGTCGGAAGAGCAGTACTTC. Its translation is CASSLAGGTVSEEQYF.

The DNA of the CDR3 is TGTGCCAGCAGCTCCTATGGGTTTGACGAGCAGTACTTC. As protein: CASSSYGFDEQYF. The chain recombines TRBV3-1 with TRBJ2-7; no clear D gene. CDR1 and CDR2 from the germline V gene are LGHDT and YNNKEL (reference sequence). Trimming left V 5 bases short and J 5 bases short, with 13 bases between. CDR3 length: 13 amino acids.

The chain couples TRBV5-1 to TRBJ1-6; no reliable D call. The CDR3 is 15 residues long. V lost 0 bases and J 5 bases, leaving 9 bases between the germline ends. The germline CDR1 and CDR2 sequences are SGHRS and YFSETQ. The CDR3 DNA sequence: TGCGCCAGCAGCTTGGGACCATATCATAATTCACCCCTCCACTTT. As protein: CASSLGPYHNSPLHF.

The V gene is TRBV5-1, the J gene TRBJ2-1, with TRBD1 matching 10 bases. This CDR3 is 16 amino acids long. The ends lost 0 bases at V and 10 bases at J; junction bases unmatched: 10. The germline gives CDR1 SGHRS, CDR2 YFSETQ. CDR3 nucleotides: TGCGCCAGCAGCTTGGGCGGTGGCGGGGGACAGGGGGAGCAGTTCTTC. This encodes CASSLGGGGGQGEQFF.

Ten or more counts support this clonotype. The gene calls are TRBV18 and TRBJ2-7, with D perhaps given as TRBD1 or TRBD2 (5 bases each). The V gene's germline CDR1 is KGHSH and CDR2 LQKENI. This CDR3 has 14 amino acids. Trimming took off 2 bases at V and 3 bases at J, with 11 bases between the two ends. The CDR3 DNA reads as TGTGCCAGCTCACCAATGGGACCCTTCTACGAGCAGTACTTC. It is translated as CASSPMGPFYEQYF.

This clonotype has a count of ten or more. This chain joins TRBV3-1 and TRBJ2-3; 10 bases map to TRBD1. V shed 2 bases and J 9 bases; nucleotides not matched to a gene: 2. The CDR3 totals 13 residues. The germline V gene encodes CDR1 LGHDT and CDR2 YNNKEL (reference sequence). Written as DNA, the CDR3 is TGTGCCAGCAGCCAAAAGACAGGGGGCACGCAGTATTTT. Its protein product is CASSQKTGGTQYF.

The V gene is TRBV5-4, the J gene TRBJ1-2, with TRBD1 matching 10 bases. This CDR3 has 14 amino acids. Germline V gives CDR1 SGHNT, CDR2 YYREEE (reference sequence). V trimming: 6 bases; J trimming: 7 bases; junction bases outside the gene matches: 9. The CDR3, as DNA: TGTGCCAGCACCGGGGACAGGGGTATCTCTGGCTACACCTTC. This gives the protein CASTGDRGISGYTF.

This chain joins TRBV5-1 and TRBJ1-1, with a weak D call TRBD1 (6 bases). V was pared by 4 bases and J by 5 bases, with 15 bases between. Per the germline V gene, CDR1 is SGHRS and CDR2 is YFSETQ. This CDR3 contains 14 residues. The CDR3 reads CASSVGGPATEAFF. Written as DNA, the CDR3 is TGCGCCAGCAGCGTAGGGGGGCCTGCGACTGAAGCTTTCTTT.

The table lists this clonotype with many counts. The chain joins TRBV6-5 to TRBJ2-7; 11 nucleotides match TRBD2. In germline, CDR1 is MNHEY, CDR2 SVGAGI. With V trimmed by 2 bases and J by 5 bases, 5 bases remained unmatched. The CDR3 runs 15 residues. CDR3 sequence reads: CASSYRLAGPDEQYF. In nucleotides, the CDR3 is TGTGCCAGCAGTTACAGACTAGCGGGGCCGGACGAGCAGTACTTC.

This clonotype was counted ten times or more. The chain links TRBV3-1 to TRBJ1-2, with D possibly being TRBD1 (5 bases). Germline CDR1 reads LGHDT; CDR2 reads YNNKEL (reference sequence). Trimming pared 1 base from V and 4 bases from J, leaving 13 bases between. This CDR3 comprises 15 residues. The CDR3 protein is CASSQVGVDVYGYTF. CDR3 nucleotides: TGTGCCAGCAGCCAAGTAGGGGTAGACGTCTATGGCTACACCTTC.

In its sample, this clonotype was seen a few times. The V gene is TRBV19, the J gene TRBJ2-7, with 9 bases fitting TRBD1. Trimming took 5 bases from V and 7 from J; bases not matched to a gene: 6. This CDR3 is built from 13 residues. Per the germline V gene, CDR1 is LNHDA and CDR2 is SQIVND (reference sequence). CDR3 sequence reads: CASSRGQGTEQYF. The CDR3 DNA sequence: TGTGCCAGTAGTCGAGGACAGGGGACAGAGCAGTACTTC.

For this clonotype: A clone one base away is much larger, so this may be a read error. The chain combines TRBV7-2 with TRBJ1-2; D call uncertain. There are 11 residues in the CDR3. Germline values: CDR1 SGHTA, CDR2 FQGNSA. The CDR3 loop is CASSQTYVYTF. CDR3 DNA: TGTGCCAGCAGCCAGACCTATGTCTACACCTTC.

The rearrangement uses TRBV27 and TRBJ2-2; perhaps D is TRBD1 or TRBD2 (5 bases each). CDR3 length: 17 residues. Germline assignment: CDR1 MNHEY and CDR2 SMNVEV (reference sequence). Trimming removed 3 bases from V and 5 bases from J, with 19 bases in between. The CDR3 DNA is TGTGCCAGCAGTTTGAGGGCGGCAGGGTGGGAAACCGGGGAGCTGTTTTTT. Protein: CASSLRAAGWETGELFF.

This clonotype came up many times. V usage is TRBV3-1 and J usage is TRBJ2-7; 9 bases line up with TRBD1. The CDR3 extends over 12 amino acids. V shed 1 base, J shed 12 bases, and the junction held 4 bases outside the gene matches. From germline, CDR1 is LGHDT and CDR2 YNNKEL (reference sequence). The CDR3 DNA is TGTGCCAGCAGCCAAGTGGGACAGGGTCTGTACTTC. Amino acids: CASSQVGQGLYF.

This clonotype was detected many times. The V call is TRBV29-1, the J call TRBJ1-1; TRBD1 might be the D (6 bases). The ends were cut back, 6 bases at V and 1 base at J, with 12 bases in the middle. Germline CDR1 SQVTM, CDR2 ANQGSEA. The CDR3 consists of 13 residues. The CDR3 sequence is CSVRTGKNTEAFF. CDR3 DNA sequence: TGCAGCGTCCGAACAGGGAAGAACACTGAAGCTTTCTTT.

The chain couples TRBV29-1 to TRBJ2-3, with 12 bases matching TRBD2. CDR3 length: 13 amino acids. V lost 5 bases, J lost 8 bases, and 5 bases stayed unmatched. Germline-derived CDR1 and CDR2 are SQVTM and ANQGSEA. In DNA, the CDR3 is TGCAGCGTTTATCTAGCGGGGGGGCCTACGCAGTATTTT. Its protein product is CSVYLAGGPTQYF.

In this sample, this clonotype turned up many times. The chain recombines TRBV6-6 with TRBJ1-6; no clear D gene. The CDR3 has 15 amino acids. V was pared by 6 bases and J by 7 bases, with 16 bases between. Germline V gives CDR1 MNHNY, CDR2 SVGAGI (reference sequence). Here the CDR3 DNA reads TGTGCCAGCAGCCCGGAGCTGGGCCAAAATTCACCCCTCCACTTT. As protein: CASSPELGQNSPLHF.

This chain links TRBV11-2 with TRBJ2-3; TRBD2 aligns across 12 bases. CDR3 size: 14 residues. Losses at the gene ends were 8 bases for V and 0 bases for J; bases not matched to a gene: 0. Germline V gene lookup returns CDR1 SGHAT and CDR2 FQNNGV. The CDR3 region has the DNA TGTGCCAGCGGACTAGCGGGGAGCACAGATACGCAGTATTTT. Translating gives CASGLAGSTDTQYF.

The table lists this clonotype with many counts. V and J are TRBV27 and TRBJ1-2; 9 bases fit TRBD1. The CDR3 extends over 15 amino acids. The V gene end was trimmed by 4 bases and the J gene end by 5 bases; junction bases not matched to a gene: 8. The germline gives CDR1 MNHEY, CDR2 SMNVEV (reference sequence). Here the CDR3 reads CASSSLGTGTYGYTF. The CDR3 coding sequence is TGTGCCAGCAGTTCTCTCGGGACAGGGACTTATGGCTACACCTTC.

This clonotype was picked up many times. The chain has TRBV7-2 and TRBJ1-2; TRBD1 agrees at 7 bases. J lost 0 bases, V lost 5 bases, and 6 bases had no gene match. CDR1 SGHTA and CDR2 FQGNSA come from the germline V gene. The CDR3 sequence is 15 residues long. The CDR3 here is CASSGRDSPNYGYTF. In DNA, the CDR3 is TGTGCCAGCAGCGGGCGGGACAGTCCTAACTATGGCTACACCTTC.